The clone carrying this TCR beta chain was detected a few times. Its antigen is as yet unknown. Distinct nucleotide sequences in the sample also encode this CDR3. The source of the sample is a study of shared clonotypes between healthy human individuals. Study-wide points: Unshared clonotypes carried lower generation probabilities than those common to all four donors. Compared with memory subsets, naive subsets generally had larger estimated richness. Clonotype sharing across donors was expected to vary with sequencing depth.

CDR3 length: 15 residues. Trimming shortened V by 3 bases and J by 1 base, and 10 bases separated the two germline ends. Germline V gene sequence: CDR1 KGHSH, CDR2 LQKENI. The assay was run at deep level. TCRdb's table, derived via immunoSEQ multiplex PCR, lists solely in-frame clones and lacks some. This sample has around 1,100,000 clones, with around three quarters found just once. The source material was memory CD4+ T cells from PBMCs. The sample's subset: CD45RA-negative fraction. This clonotype originated in a man aged 18 to 30 in good health. Some clones in this sample may be carry-over from other donors' samples. The chain couples TRBV18 to TRBJ1-5, with a weak D call TRBD1 (5 bases). The CDR3 here is CASSPGTASNQPQHF. CDR3 bases: TGTGCCAGCTCACCCGGGACGGCAAGCAATCAGCCCCAGCATTTT.